Listed below are T cell receptor beta chains from one sample, sequenced in a study of identical twins. Each CDR3 protein is one row after TCRdb ran MiXCR on the 5' RACE reads. The table records roughly 500,000 distinct CDR3 sequences, less than 25% of them present only once. This sample also belongs to another study, concerning T cells expressing NK-cell markers.

Sequencing was carried out using CD4+ T cells sorted from blood. These receptors were collected from a woman between 18 and 29 years old in good health. Each CDR3 is given with its conserved first and last residue. Fields, in order: V gene, clone size, J gene, D gene, CDR3 DNA, CDR3 protein. D genes are given only for firm matches. Size tells how often a clone was seen (once, few, many) or the class of an expanded clone, and some rows leave it out.

TRBV3-1	NA	TRBJ2-3	NA	TGTGCCAGCAGCCTCCGAACTACAGGCAGCACAGATACGCAGTATTTT	CASSLRTTGSTDTQYF
TRBV5-6	few	TRBJ2-3	NA	TGTGCCAGCAGCTCGCTTGCGGGCGTGAAGGCAGATACGCAGTATTTT	CASSSLAGVKADTQYF
TRBV5-5	NA	TRBJ2-6	NA	TGTGCCAGCAGCTTGTGGAGCAGCTCTGGGGCCAACGTCCTGACTTTC	CASSLWSSSGANVLTF
TRBV11-2	NA	TRBJ2-1	TRBD2	TGTGCCAGCAGCAGAACTAGCGGGGGGGTAGTTCTCCCCAATGAGCAGTTCTTC	CASSRTSGGVVLPNEQFF
TRBV20-1	NA	TRBJ1-1	NA	TGCAGTGCTAGGATGACGCTTGAAGCTTTCTTT	CSARMTLEAFF
TRBV20-1	few	TRBJ2-5	TRBD1	TGCAGTGCTTACAGGGGGGAGACCCAGTACTTC	CSAYRGETQYF
TRBV5-1	few	TRBJ2-7	NA	TGCGCCAGCAGCAGGGACGGGGCCACCTACGAGCAGTACTTC	CASSRDGATYEQYF
TRBV24-1	NA	TRBJ1-4	NA	TGTGCCACCAGTGATTCCGGGACAACTAATGAAAAACTGTTTTTT	CATSDSGTTNEKLFF
TRBV20-1	many	TRBJ2-1	NA	TGCAGTGCTAAAAGACTCCTCGGGTACAATGAGCAGTTCTTC	CSAKRLLGYNEQFF
TRBV15	few	TRBJ2-2	TRBD2	TGTGCCACCAGCAGAGACGGACTAGAGAGTACTCGGGAGCTGTTTTTT	CATSRDGLESTRELFF
TRBV6-1	few	TRBJ2-1	TRBD2	TGTGCCAGCAGACCCGGACTAGCCCCCGGGGATGAGCAGTTCTTC	CASRPGLAPGDEQFF
TRBV4-3	many	TRBJ2-2	NA	TGCGCCAGCAGCCAAGAGGGAGCATGGAACACCGGGGAGCTGTTTTTT	CASSQEGAWNTGELFF
TRBV12-3/TRBV12-4	NA	TRBJ2-3	TRBD2	TGTGCCAGCAGTCCACCCCTGGGGAGCGGGAGGGCCAGGGATACGCAGTATTTT	CASSPPLGSGRARDTQYF
TRBV6-5	few	TRBJ2-3	NA	TGTGCCAGCAGTTACTCGGGAGCGGAGGCTAGCACAGATACGCAGTATTTT	CASSYSGAEASTDTQYF
TRBV12-3/TRBV12-4	many	TRBJ2-3	NA	TGTGCCAGCAGTTTAGTTAGGGACCCGCGGGCAGATACGCAGTATTTT	CASSLVRDPRADTQYF
TRBV10-2	few	TRBJ2-5	TRBD2	TGCGCCAGCAGTGAGTCCCCGGGACTAGCGGGGTCGGGGTCAGAGACCCAGTACTTC	CASSESPGLAGSGSETQYF
TRBV20-1	few	TRBJ2-5	TRBD2	TGCAGTGCGCCTCCTACTAGCGGGGCGGAGACCCAGTACTTC	CSAPPTSGAETQYF
TRBV7-9	few	TRBJ1-5	NA	TGTGCCAGCACCCCCGTCAGGGATGGTCAGCCCCAGCATTTT	CASTPVRDGQPQHF
TRBV12-3/TRBV12-4	many	TRBJ2-4	NA	TGTGCCAGCAGTTTGGGGCGCGGGGCGAACATTCAGTACTTC	CASSLGRGANIQYF
TRBV6-5	NA	TRBJ1-5	TRBD1	TGTGCCAGCAGTTACTTTTCCGGACAGGGCAGGAACAATCAGCCCCAGCATTTT	CASSYFSGQGRNNQPQHF
TRBV20-1	many	TRBJ2-1	NA	TGCAGTGCTAGAGTGAGAGGTGCGGGGCCCACCGGTGAGCAGTTCTTC	CSARVRGAGPTGEQFF
TRBV20-1	NA	TRBJ1-3	TRBD1	TGCAGTGCCCGGACAGGGATAGGAAACACCATATATTTT	CSARTGIGNTIYF
TRBV5-6	NA	TRBJ1-4	NA	TGTGCCAGCAGTGGGCGTAATCCTATGAAGAAACTGTTTTTT	CASSGRNPMKKLFF
TRBV29-1	few	TRBJ1-1	NA	TGCAGCGTTGGGTTGGGGACTACGAACACTGAAGCTTTCTTT	CSVGLGTTNTEAFF
TRBV11-3	NA	TRBJ2-3	TRBD1	TGTGCCAGCAGCTTTCCGGGACAGGGATTGCATACGCAGTATTTT	CASSFPGQGLHTQYF
TRBV20-1	few	TRBJ2-1	NA	TGCAGTGCTAAAGGACAGACAAAATACAATGAGCAGTTCTTC	CSAKGQTKYNEQFF
TRBV10-3	NA	TRBJ1-1	TRBD1	TGTGCCATCAGTGGGACAGGGAGTGGGAACACTGAAGCTTTCTTT	CAISGTGSGNTEAFF
TRBV29-1	few	TRBJ2-7	NA	TGCAGCGTTCAGGACAGACTCTCCTACGAGCAGTACTTC	CSVQDRLSYEQYF
TRBV6-1	NA	TRBJ2-1	TRBD2	TGTGCCAGCAGGACCCTAGCGGGAGGGCCTCATGAGCAGTTCTTC	CASRTLAGGPHEQFF
TRBV7-3	NA	TRBJ2-3	NA	TGTGCCAGCAGCTTAGGCAACGGGGGACTAGATACGCAGTATTTT	CASSLGNGGLDTQYF
TRBV6-5	NA	TRBJ1-2	NA	TGTGCCAGCAGTTACTCCCCCGGTAACTATGGCTACACCTTC	CASSYSPGNYGYTF
TRBV20-1	few	TRBJ2-6	TRBD1	TGCAGTGCTAGTGGGGACAGGGCTGGGGCCAACGTCCTGACTTTC	CSASGDRAGANVLTF
TRBV4-3	few	TRBJ2-3	NA	TGCGCCAGCAGCCAAGCCCTCGCTGCGGGAATAGATACGCAGTATTTT	CASSQALAAGIDTQYF
TRBV3-1	once	TRBJ1-1	NA	TGTGCCAGCAGCCGCACCGGGACGGCGGGACCTGAAGCTTTCTTT	CASSRTGTAGPEAFF
TRBV2	few	TRBJ2-6	NA	TGTGCCAGCTCAAATCAAGGGAGCCCCTCTGGGGCCAACGTCCTGACTTTC	CASSNQGSPSGANVLTF
TRBV18	few	TRBJ2-5	NA	TGTGCCAGCTCACCAGCGGGTCTTGGTAAAGAGACCCAGTACTTC	CASSPAGLGKETQYF
TRBV7-2	NA	TRBJ2-3	NA	TGTGCCAGCAGCTCAAAAAAAGGCGATCAAGGTCGGGATACGCAGTATTTT	CASSSKKGDQGRDTQYF